This TCR beta chain was found in a study of blood T cell repertoires in COVID-19. The CDR3 is 14 amino acids. The germline gives CDR1 MNHEY, CDR2 SMNVEV (reference sequence). With V trimmed by 6 bases and J by 9 bases, 7 bases remained unmatched. Original processing notes: Nucleated cell number was recorded as an estimate derived from reference gene primer amplification. The repertoire was sequenced with immunoSEQ multiplex PCR; TCRdb's copy has only in-frame clones and lacks some. That table is the source of V, J and clone size, and D and trimming were worked out from the DNA. The table includes 45,000 to 55,000 clones, 75% to 90% detected once.

The clonotype originates from a human donor in a cohort sampled during active COVID-19. Sequencing was done on a sample of peripheral blood. The chain links TRBV27 to TRBJ2-3; 12 bases fit TRBD2. The CDR3 sequence is CASSYLAGGLTQYF. The CDR3 DNA is TGTGCCAGCAGCTACCTAGCGGGGGGGTTAACGCAGTATTTT.